Listed below are T cell receptor beta chains from one sample, sequenced in a study of T-cell memory formation after mild COVID-19. TCRdb redid the calling of the 5' RACE reads with MiXCR, one entry per CDR3 protein. The table lists hundreds of thousands of distinct CDR3 sequences, around 28% of them singletons. The specimen sequenced was PBMCs or a T cell subset sorted from them (not recorded which). Source of these receptors: an adult woman who had mild COVID-19 (a few samples of this study predate the infection). Cell type and time point are not known. The CDR3 runs from the conserved cysteine through the conserved F or W. The D gene is left open where the match is weak. Part of the rows lack a size; the others show once, few, many or a class for expanded clones.

v_call: TRBV6-6; d_call: NA; j_call: TRBJ2-3; clone_size: NA; cdr3_aa: CASSYRAPGTDTQYF; cdr3_nt: TGTGCCAGCAGTTACCGGGCGCCGGGCACAGATACGCAGTATTTT
v_call: TRBV3-1; d_call: NA; j_call: TRBJ2-5; clone_size: NA; cdr3_aa: CASSQVSETQYF; cdr3_nt: TGTGCCAGCAGCCAAGTCTCGGAGACCCAGTACTTC
v_call: TRBV5-1; d_call: NA; j_call: TRBJ2-2; clone_size: NA; cdr3_aa: CASSLLGDTGELFF; cdr3_nt: TGCGCCAGCAGCTTGTTGGGGGACACCGGGGAGCTGTTTTTT
v_call: TRBV6-4; d_call: TRBD2; j_call: TRBJ2-2; clone_size: NA; cdr3_aa: CASSDRGGRDTGELFF; cdr3_nt: TGTGCCAGCAGTGACCGGGGGGGCCGGGACACCGGGGAGCTGTTTTTT
v_call: TRBV7-8; d_call: TRBD1; j_call: TRBJ1-6; clone_size: few; cdr3_aa: CASSPDRANSPLHF; cdr3_nt: TGTGCCAGCAGCCCGGACAGGGCCAATTCACCCCTCCACTTT
v_call: TRBV7-2; d_call: TRBD2; j_call: TRBJ2-3; clone_size: few; cdr3_aa: CASSPAWERGRDTQYF; cdr3_nt: TGTGCCAGCAGCCCCGCTTGGGAGCGGGGGCGAGATACGCAGTATTTT
v_call: TRBV12-3/TRBV12-4; d_call: NA; j_call: TRBJ2-1; clone_size: NA; cdr3_aa: CASSFYRRGEQFF; cdr3_nt: TGTGCCAGCAGTTTTTATCGTCGGGGTGAGCAGTTCTTC
v_call: TRBV24-1; d_call: NA; j_call: TRBJ2-7; clone_size: NA; cdr3_aa: CATSDRPPNYEQYF; cdr3_nt: TGTGCCACCAGTGATCGCCCGCCTAACTACGAGCAGTACTTC
v_call: TRBV3-1; d_call: TRBD2; j_call: TRBJ2-1; clone_size: NA; cdr3_aa: CASSQSLAGVGEQFF; cdr3_nt: TGTGCCAGCAGCCAATCACTAGCGGGTGTCGGGGAGCAGTTCTTC
v_call: TRBV29-1; d_call: NA; j_call: TRBJ2-2; clone_size: NA; cdr3_aa: CSVKSREGPDTGELFF; cdr3_nt: TGCAGCGTCAAATCCCGAGAGGGTCCCGACACCGGGGAGCTGTTTTTT
v_call: TRBV20-1; d_call: TRBD1; j_call: TRBJ2-7; clone_size: NA; cdr3_aa: CSARTGGNSYEQYF; cdr3_nt: TGCAGTGCCCGCACAGGGGGGAATTCCTACGAGCAGTACTTC
v_call: TRBV5-1; d_call: TRBD1; j_call: TRBJ2-5; clone_size: few; cdr3_aa: CASSFYTGAQETQYF; cdr3_nt: TGCGCCAGCAGCTTCTACACAGGGGCTCAAGAGACCCAGTACTTC
v_call: TRBV25-1; d_call: NA; j_call: TRBJ2-7; clone_size: few; cdr3_aa: CASSDSGRAYEQYF; cdr3_nt: TGTGCCAGCAGTGATTCCGGCCGAGCCTACGAGCAGTACTTC
v_call: TRBV6-5; d_call: NA; j_call: TRBJ2-1; clone_size: few; cdr3_aa: CASSPLGPRRNEQFF; cdr3_nt: TGTGCCAGCAGCCCTTTGGGCCCCCGTCGCAATGAGCAGTTCTTC
v_call: TRBV12-3/TRBV12-4; d_call: TRBD1; j_call: TRBJ2-7; clone_size: NA; cdr3_aa: CASRGTGTGGIGEQYF; cdr3_nt: TGTGCCAGCAGGGGTACCGGGACAGGGGGGATAGGGGAGCAGTACTTC
v_call: TRBV4-1; d_call: NA; j_call: TRBJ1-6; clone_size: NA; cdr3_aa: CASSQGIQNSPLHF; cdr3_nt: TGCGCCAGCAGCCAAGGGATACAGAATTCACCCCTCCACTTT
v_call: TRBV19; d_call: NA; j_call: TRBJ1-5; clone_size: NA; cdr3_aa: CASKMEGNQPQHF; cdr3_nt: TGTGCCAGTAAAATGGAGGGAAATCAGCCCCAGCATTTT
v_call: TRBV7-9; d_call: NA; j_call: TRBJ1-6; clone_size: NA; cdr3_aa: CASSLARWNSPLHF; cdr3_nt: TGTGCCAGCAGCTTAGCCCGCTGGAATTCACCCCTCCACTTT